The 30 T cell receptor beta chains reported below all come from one sample, sequenced in a study of post-analysis software for immune sequencing data (dated by TCRdb to about 2015). Here is what the overall study found, with its caveats: About five TRBV segments, including TRBV5-6, TRBV5-1 and TRBV20-1, were significantly more frequent in patients than controls.

The library came from PCR. TCRdb lists the instrument as Illumina HiSeq 2500. Unique molecular identifiers were incorporated into TCR beta cDNA libraries to reduce PCR and sequencing biases. TCRdb ran its own pipeline on the public reads, namely fastp trimming at Q25 and MiXCR clone calling, and kept in-frame beta chains. Under each unique CDR3 protein, matching rows form one entry showing the most common genes and DNA. This sample has hundreds of thousands of distinct CDR3 sequences in its table, and over 30% of those were observed once. Clones ranked in the top ten supply about 7.6% of the sample. Antigens for these TCRs are unknown. Specimen: blood. These receptors all come from a girl under 10 years old with multiple sclerosis.

The sample holds a few counts of this clonotype. The chain is built from TRBV5-1 and TRBJ2-7, with D unclear. Trimming removed 5 bases from V and 3 bases from J, with 15 bases in between. This CDR3 is built from 14 residues. The germline V gene encodes CDR1 SGHRS and CDR2 YFSETQ. The CDR3 region is CASRLWVSGYEQYF. DNA of the CDR3: TGCGCCAGCAGACTCTGGGTCTCGGGCTACGAGCAGTACTTC.

This chain links TRBV6-5 with TRBJ1-1; 7 nucleotides align to TRBD1. The V gene's germline CDR1 is MNHEY and CDR2 SVGAGI. There are 14 residues in the CDR3. V gave up 6 bases and J gave up 4 bases; unmatched junction bases: 8. CDR3 sequence reads: CASRRNRGFTEAFF. CDR3 DNA sequence: TGTGCCAGCAGACGCAACAGGGGATTCACTGAAGCTTTCTTT.

V and J are TRBV15 and TRBJ2-1, with D unresolved. The V and J ends lost 0 bases and 3 bases respectively, with 9 bases between them. Germline CDR1 is LNHNV and CDR2 is YYDKDF (reference sequence). This CDR3 comprises 15 residues. The CDR3 nucleotides read TGTGCCACCAGCAGAGAGGGCGACATCTACAATGAGCAGTTCTTC. Translating it yields CATSREGDIYNEQFF.

The chain is built from TRBV6-5 and TRBJ1-1; D is unclear. Germline assignment: CDR1 MNHEY and CDR2 SVGAGI. V was shortened by 2 bases and J by 5 bases, with 12 bases between the two germline ends. There are 14 residues in the CDR3. The CDR3: CASSYRRASTEAFF. The DNA of the CDR3 is TGTGCCAGCAGTTACCGTAGGGCCAGTACTGAAGCTTTCTTT.

The chain joins TRBV5-1 to TRBJ2-5, with TRBD2 matching 14 bases. The V gene end was trimmed by 4 bases and the J gene end by 4 bases; junction bases not matched to a gene: 3. Germline assignment: CDR1 SGHRS and CDR2 YFSETQ. This CDR3 has 15 residues. In nucleotides, the CDR3 is TGCGCCAGCAGCAGAGGGACTAGCGGGAGAGAGACCCAGTACTTC. It yields the protein CASSRGTSGRETQYF.

With regard to this clonotype: Compared with germline, one end of the junction differs, possibly owing to a read error. CDR3 nucleotides: TGCGCCAGCAGCCAAGTTGGCCGGTCGGCAGATACGCGGTATTTT. Residues: CASSQVGRSADTRYF. The rearrangement joins TRBV4-1 to TRBJ2-3; no clear D. The CDR3 covers 15 residues. Per the germline V gene, CDR1 is MGHRA and CDR2 is YSYEKL.

This clonotype has a handful of counts. The gene calls are TRBV20-1 and TRBJ2-7, with TRBD2 matching over 7 bases. V dropped 3 bases and J dropped 4; count of bases not matched to a gene: 6. The length of the CDR3 is 13 residues. Germline CDR1 is DFQATT and CDR2 is SNEGSKA (reference sequence). Written as DNA, the CDR3 is TGCAGTGCTAGGAAGCTAGCGGAATACGAGCAGTACTTC. It translates to CSARKLAEYEQYF.

For the CDR3, the DNA is TGCGCCAGCAGCGGCGACCGTTACTCCTACAATGAGCAGTACTTC. Its translation is CASSGDRYSYNEQYF. The J gene is TRBJ2-7, the V gene TRBV5-1, with no clear D. V was shortened by 4 bases and J by 7 bases, with 21 bases between the two germline ends. This CDR3 contains 15 residues. CDR1 is SGHRS, CDR2 YFSETQ, per germline. Filled out from reference TRBV5-1 and TRBJ2-7, the complete variable domain reads KAGVTQTPRYLIKTRGQQVTLSCSPISGHRSVSWYQQTPGQGLQFLFEYFSETQRNKGNFPGRFSGRQFSNSRSEMNVSTLELGDSALYLCASSGDRYSYNEQYFGPGTRLTVT.

The CDR3 DNA is TGTGCCAGCAGCGCAGAGAGATGTAATGAGCAGTTCTTC. This encodes CASSAERCNEQFF. This sequence joins TRBV6-9 and TRBJ2-1; D is ambiguous. In germline, CDR1 is MNHGY, CDR2 SVAAGI. Trimming removed 6 bases from V and 7 bases from J, with 13 bases in between. The CDR3 runs 13 residues.

This clonotype was detected a few times. The chain couples TRBV12-3 or TRBV12-4 to TRBJ2-1, with 14 bases that match TRBD2. There are 16 residues in the CDR3. The J segment lost 2 bases and the V segment lost 7 bases, leaving 4 bases of the junction unmatched. The CDR3 nucleotides are TGTGCCAGCACCCTGACTAGCGGGGGGGCCTACAATGAGCAGTTCTTC. Its protein is CASTLTSGGAYNEQFF.

A few counts support this clonotype. V gene TRBV5-5 combines with J gene TRBJ2-4; D might be TRBD1 or TRBD2, each matching 5 bases. V was shortened by 7 bases and J by 5 bases, with 19 bases between the two germline ends. Germline lookup yields CDR1 SGHKS and CDR2 YYEKEE (reference sequence). This CDR3 has 15 amino acids. The CDR3 spells CASAPLGTAQNIQYF. The CDR3, as DNA: TGTGCCAGCGCCCCACTCGGGACGGCCCAAAACATTCAGTACTTC.

This clonotype was recorded a few times. The chain couples TRBV6-5 to TRBJ1-1; the D gene is possibly TRBD1 (6 bases). Trimming removed 6 bases at V and 5 bases at J, with 13 bases between. The CDR3 contains 13 residues. CDR1 MNHEY and CDR2 SVGAGI come from the germline V gene. DNA of the CDR3: TGTGCCAGCAGACAGGGCAGTTGGACTGAAGCTTTCTTT. Its translation: CASRQGSWTEAFF.

This chain uses TRBV20-1 with TRBJ2-1; D may be TRBD1 or TRBD2 (5 bases each). This CDR3 comprises 14 residues. V was clipped by 5 bases and J by 0 bases, with 11 bases between them. From germline, CDR1 is DFQATT and CDR2 SNEGSKA (reference sequence). CDR3 sequence: CSAGTESSYNEQFF. CDR3 sequence (DNA): TGCAGTGCTGGGACCGAGAGCTCCTACAATGAGCAGTTCTTC.

The J gene is TRBJ2-1, the V gene TRBV29-1; no definite D call. Deletions cut 5 bases from V and 6 bases from J, with 8 bases between. The CDR3 has 11 residues. CDR1 is SQVTM and CDR2 is ANQGSEA in the germline V gene. CDR3 sequence (DNA): TGCAGCGTTACAGCCTTCAATGAGCAGTTCTTC. Amino acids: CSVTAFNEQFF.

As to this clonotype: A much larger clone sits a single nucleotide away, making a read error possible. The chain has TRBV4-3 and TRBJ2-1; 8 bases agree with TRBD2. J gave up 6 bases and V 8 bases, and 12 bases lay outside the gene matches. The CDR3 spans 15 residues. Germline CDR1 is LGHNA and CDR2 is YSLEER. The CDR3 sequence: CASGRRGGRSNEQFF. Here the CDR3 DNA reads TGCGCCAGCGGCCGCAGGGGCGGGAGGAGCAATGAGCAGTTCTTC.

The DNA for the CDR3 is TGTGCCAGCAGTTTAACCGCGGGACAGACAGACTACGAGCAGTACTTC. Translation: CASSLTAGQTDYEQYF. The V call is TRBV28, the J call TRBJ2-7; D is possibly TRBD1 (7 bases). This CDR3 spans 16 amino acids. Germline V gene data show CDR1 as MDHEN and CDR2 as SYDVKM. V gave up 2 bases and J gave up 3 bases, with 17 bases separating them.

This clonotype was detected many times. This chain uses TRBV4-2 with TRBJ1-5; D may be TRBD1 (5 bases). The CDR3 loop spans 15 amino acids. Germline V lookup: CDR1 LGHNA, CDR2 YNFKEQ. V dropped 4 bases and J dropped 0 bases, with 10 bases sitting between them. DNA for the CDR3: TGTGCCAGCAGCCTGGCCACAGGTAGCAATCAGCCCCAGCATTTT. Translated, it gives CASSLATGSNQPQHF.

The rearrangement uses TRBV6-2 or TRBV6-3 and TRBJ2-5; no clear D gene. V was cut by 3 bases and J by 2 bases, with 13 bases left in between. This CDR3 spans 15 amino acids. CDR1 is MNHEY and CDR2 is SVGEGT in the germline V gene. CDR3 coding DNA: TGTGCCAGCAGTTATGATTCTCGCGGACAAGAGACCCAGTACTTC. This sequence encodes CASSYDSRGQETQYF.

This clonotype was seen a few times. The chain recombines TRBV20-1 with TRBJ2-1, with 8 bases aligning to TRBD2. Germline values: CDR1 DFQATT, CDR2 SNEGSKA (reference sequence). The CDR3 contains 15 residues. The V gene end was trimmed by 6 bases and the J gene end by 1 base; junction bases not matched to a gene: 8. The CDR3 protein is CSAVSLAESYNEQFF. Written as DNA, the CDR3 is TGCAGTGCAGTTTCACTAGCGGAGTCCTACAATGAGCAGTTCTTC.

This chain links TRBV7-2 with TRBJ2-2, with D perhaps given as TRBD1 or TRBD2 (6 bases each). CDR1 is SGHTA and CDR2 is FQGNSA in the germline V gene. V was trimmed by 0 bases and J by 5 bases, leaving 19 bases between them. This CDR3 spans 18 amino acids. CDR3 coding DNA: TGTGCCAGCAGCTTAGCGCCTGGGGGCAGGGGAGGTACCGGGGAGCTGTTTTTT. Amino acids: CASSLAPGGRGGTGELFF.

This chain connects TRBV20-1 to TRBJ2-1; 11 nucleotides align to TRBD2. This CDR3 region has 15 residues. Germline CDR1 and CDR2: DFQATT and SNEGSKA (reference sequence). V was pared by 6 bases and J by 2 bases, with 6 bases of the junction left unmatched. The CDR3 coding sequence is TGCAGTGCGCTTGGGACTAGCGGCACCTACAATGAGCAGTTCTTC. Protein: CSALGTSGTYNEQFF.

The chain recombines TRBV4-2 with TRBJ1-5, with TRBD1 as a possible D gene (5 bases). V was cut by 1 base and J by 4 bases, with 17 bases left in between. This CDR3 spans 17 amino acids. From germline, CDR1 is LGHNA and CDR2 YNFKEQ. The CDR3 spells CASSQGGGASLNQPQHF. CDR3 coding DNA: TGTGCCAGCAGCCAAGGGGGAGGGGCCTCTCTTAATCAGCCCCAGCATTTT.

This clonotype was seen only a few times. The chain joins TRBV29-1 to TRBJ1-2; possible D gene TRBD1, 5 bases. Trimming removed 0 bases at V and 5 bases at J, with 10 bases between. Germline lookup yields CDR1 SQVTM and CDR2 ANQGSEA. The CDR3 has 13 residues. Here the CDR3 reads CSVEERGSYGYTF. The DNA for the CDR3 is TGCAGCGTTGAAGAACGGGGCTCGTATGGCTACACCTTC.

This clonotype was seen only a few times. V and J are TRBV9 and TRBJ2-7, with D unclear. The CDR3 is 15 residues long. V lost 1 base and J 0 bases, leaving 11 bases between the germline ends. CDR1 and CDR2 (germline): SGDLS, YYNGEE. This CDR3 reads CASSVTPQFSYEQYF. CDR3 coding DNA: TGTGCCAGCAGCGTAACGCCCCAATTCTCCTACGAGCAGTACTTC.

This clonotype came up a few times. This chain connects TRBV12-3 or TRBV12-4 to TRBJ1-2; maybe TRBD1 (6 bases). CDR3 size: 16 residues. Deletions cut 2 bases from V and 0 bases from J, with 13 bases between. The CDR3 here is CASSLFGGRTNYGYTF. Here the CDR3 DNA reads TGTGCCAGCAGTTTATTCGGGGGGCGGACTAACTATGGCTACACCTTC.

The chain couples TRBV2 to TRBJ2-3, with D perhaps matching TRBD1 (5 bases). The CDR3 spans 14 residues. CDR1 SNHLY and CDR2 FYNNEI come from the germline V gene. Trimming removed 5 bases at V and 6 bases at J, with 15 bases between. CDR3 nucleotide sequence: TGTGCCAGCAGTTTCCAGGGTTTGGCTGATACGCAGTATTTT. It specifies CASSFQGLADTQYF.

The sample holds one count of this clonotype. This rearrangement joins TRBV5-1 to TRBJ2-3; a possible D gene is TRBD2 (5 bases). The CDR3 covers 14 residues. Germline CDR1 reads SGHRS; CDR2 reads YFSETQ. The V gene lost 5 bases and the J gene lost 5 bases, with 15 bases spanning the gap. The CDR3 loop is CASSPSSFLDTQYF. The CDR3 DNA reads TGCGCCAGCAGTCCCTCTAGCTTTTTAGATACGCAGTATTTT.

This clonotype was counted a few times. The chain combines TRBV25-1 with TRBJ2-1; 9 bases line up with TRBD1. V was pared by 2 bases and J by 7 bases, with 6 bases of the junction left unmatched. The germline V gene has CDR1 MGHDK and CDR2 SYGVNS. The CDR3 is made up of 15 amino acids. The CDR3 is CASSETGTGKNEQFF. The CDR3 DNA sequence: TGTGCCAGCAGTGAAACCGGGACAGGGAAGAATGAGCAGTTCTTC.

The gene calls are TRBV7-2 and TRBJ1-5, with a tentative D call TRBD1 (5 bases). CDR1 SGHTA and CDR2 FQGNSA come from the germline V gene. The CDR3 is 16 amino acids. V lost 0 bases, J lost 0 bases, and 9 bases lay in between. CDR3 protein: CASSLARADSNQPQHF. The CDR3 bases are TGTGCCAGCAGCTTAGCCAGGGCGGATAGCAATCAGCCCCAGCATTTT.

The V gene is TRBV6-4, the J gene TRBJ2-1; D perhaps matches TRBD2 (6 bases). The CDR3 runs to 14 residues. Germline assignment: CDR1 MRHNA and CDR2 SNTAGT. The V end was cut by 5 bases, the J end by 4 bases, with 12 bases between. The CDR3 DNA reads TGTGCCAGCAGTTTGGAGGGGACTTACAATGAGCAGTTCTTC. This encodes CASSLEGTYNEQFF.